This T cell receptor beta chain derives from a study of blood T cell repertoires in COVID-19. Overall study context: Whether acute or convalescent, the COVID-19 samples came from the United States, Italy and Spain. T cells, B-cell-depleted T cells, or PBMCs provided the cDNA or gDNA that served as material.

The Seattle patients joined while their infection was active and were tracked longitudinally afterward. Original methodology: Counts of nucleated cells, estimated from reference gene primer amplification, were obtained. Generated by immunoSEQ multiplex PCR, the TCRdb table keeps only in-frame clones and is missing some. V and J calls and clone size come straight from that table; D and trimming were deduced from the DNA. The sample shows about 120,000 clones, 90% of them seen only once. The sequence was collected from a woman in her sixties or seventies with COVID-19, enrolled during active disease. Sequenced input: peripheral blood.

CDR3 region: CASSLAPNEKLFF. CDR3 coding DNA: TGTGCCAGCAGCTTAGCCCCAAATGAAAAACTGTTTTTT. V is TRBV7-2 and J is TRBJ1-4; D gene uncertain. The CDR3 is made up of 13 amino acids. Trimming removed 0 bases from V and 5 bases from J, with 4 bases in between. CDR1 SGHTA and CDR2 FQGNSA come from the germline V gene.